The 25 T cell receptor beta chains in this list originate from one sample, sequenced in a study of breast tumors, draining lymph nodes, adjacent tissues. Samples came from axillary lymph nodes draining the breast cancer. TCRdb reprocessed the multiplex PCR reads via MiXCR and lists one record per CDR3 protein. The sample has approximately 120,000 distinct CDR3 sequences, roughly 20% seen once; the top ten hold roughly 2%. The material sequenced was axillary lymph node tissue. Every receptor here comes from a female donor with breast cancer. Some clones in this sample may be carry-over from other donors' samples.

The CDR3 is CASSRIGQYYGYTF. CDR3 nucleotides: TGTGCCAGCAGCCGGATCGGCCAGTACTATGGCTACACCTTC. The genes are TRBV5-4 and TRBJ1-2; D gene ambiguous. Germline lookup yields CDR1 SGHNT and CDR2 YYREEE (reference sequence). The CDR3 has 14 amino acids. V gave up 4 bases and J gave up 3 bases, with 13 bases separating them.

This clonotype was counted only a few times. The CDR3 region is CASSWDRDPRLAGVLEETQYF. DNA for the CDR3: TGTGCCAGCAGTTGGGACAGGGACCCTAGACTAGCGGGAGTCCTGGAAGAGACCCAGTACTTC. V is TRBV28 and J is TRBJ2-5, with TRBD2 matching over 12 bases. V was clipped by 4 bases and J by 3 bases; unmatched bases: 21. This CDR3 contains 21 residues. Germline CDR1 MDHEN, CDR2 SYDVKM.

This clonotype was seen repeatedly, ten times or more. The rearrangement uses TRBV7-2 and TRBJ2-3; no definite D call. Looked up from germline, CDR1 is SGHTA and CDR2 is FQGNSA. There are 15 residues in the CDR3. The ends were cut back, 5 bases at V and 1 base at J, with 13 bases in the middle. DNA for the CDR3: TGTGCCAGCAGCCTAGACCCGTACGGCACAGATACGCAGTATTTT. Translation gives CASSLDPYGTDTQYF.

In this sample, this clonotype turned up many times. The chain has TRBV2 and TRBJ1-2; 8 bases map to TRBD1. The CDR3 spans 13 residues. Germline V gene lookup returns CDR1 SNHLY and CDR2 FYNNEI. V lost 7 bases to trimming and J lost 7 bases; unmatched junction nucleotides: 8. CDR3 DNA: TGTGCCAGCATTATCCAGGGGGCGGGTGGCTACACCTTC. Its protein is CASIIQGAGGYTF.

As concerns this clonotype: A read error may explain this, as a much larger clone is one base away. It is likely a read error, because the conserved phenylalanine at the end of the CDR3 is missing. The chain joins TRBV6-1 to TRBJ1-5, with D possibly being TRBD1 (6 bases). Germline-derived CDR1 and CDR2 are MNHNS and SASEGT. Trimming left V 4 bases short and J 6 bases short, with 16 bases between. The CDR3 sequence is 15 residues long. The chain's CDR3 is CASSGPGTMFQPQHL. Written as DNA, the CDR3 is TGTGCCAGCAGTGGGCCAGGGACAATGTTTCAGCCCCAGCATCTT.

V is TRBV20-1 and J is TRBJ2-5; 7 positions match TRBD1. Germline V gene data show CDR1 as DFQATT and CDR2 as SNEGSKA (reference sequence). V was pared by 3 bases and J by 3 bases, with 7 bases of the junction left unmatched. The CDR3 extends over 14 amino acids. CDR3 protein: CSASIDRDEETQYF. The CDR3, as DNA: TGCAGTGCTAGCATAGACAGGGACGAAGAGACCCAGTACTTC.

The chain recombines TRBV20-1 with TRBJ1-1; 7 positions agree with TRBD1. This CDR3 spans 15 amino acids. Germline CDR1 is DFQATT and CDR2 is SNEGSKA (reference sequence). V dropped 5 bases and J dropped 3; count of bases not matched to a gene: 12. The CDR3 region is CSAASRRGRDTEAFF. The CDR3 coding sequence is TGCAGTGCTGCGAGCCGGAGGGGGCGGGACACTGAAGCTTTCTTT.

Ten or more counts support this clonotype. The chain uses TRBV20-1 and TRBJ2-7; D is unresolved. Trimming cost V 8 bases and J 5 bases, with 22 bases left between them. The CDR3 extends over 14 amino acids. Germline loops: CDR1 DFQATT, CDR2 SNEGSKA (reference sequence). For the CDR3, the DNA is TGCAGTACTGACCTGACCCGGGCCGGCAACGAGCAGTACTTC. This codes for CSTDLTRAGNEQYF.

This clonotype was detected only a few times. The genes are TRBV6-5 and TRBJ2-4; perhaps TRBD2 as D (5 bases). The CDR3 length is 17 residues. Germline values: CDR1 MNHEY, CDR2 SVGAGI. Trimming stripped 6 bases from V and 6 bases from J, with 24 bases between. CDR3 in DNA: TGTGCCAGCAGCTACCTCGGTGTGTACGGGAAGGGAAACATTCAGTACTTC. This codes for CASSYLGVYGKGNIQYF.

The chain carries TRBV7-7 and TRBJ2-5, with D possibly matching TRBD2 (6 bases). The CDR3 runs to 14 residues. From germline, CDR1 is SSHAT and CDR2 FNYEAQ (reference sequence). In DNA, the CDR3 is TGTGCTAGCGGCCCCGGACCCCCACGAGAGACCCAGTACTTC. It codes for CASGPGPPRETQYF.

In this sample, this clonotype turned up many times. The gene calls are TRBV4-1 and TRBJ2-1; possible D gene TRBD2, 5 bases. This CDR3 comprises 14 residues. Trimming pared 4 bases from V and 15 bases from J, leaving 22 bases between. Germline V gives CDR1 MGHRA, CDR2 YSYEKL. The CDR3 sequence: CASSPTPLTSYRFF. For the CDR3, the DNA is TGCGCCAGCAGCCCCACCCCACTAACTAGTTATCGGTTCTTC.

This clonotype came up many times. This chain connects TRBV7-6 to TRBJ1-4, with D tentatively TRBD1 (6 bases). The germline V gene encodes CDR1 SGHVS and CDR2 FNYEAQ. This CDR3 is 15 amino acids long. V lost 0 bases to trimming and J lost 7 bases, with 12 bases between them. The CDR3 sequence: CASSLAGGHGEKLFF. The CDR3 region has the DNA TGTGCCAGCAGCTTAGCGGGGGGGCATGGTGAAAAACTGTTTTTT.

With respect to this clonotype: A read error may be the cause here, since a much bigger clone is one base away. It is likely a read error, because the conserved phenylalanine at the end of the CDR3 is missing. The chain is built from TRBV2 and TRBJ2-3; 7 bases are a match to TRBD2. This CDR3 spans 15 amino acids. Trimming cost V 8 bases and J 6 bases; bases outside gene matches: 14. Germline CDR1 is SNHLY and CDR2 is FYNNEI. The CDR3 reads CASQVLAEVADTQYL. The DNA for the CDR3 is TGTGCCAGCCAGGTCCTAGCGGAGGTTGCGGATACGCAGTATCTT.

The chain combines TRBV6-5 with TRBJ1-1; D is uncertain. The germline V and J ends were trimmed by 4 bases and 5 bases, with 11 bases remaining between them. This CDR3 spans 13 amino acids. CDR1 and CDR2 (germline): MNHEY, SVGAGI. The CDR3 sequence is CASSSEGGTEAFF. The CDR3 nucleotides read TGTGCCAGCAGTTCCGAGGGCGGGACTGAAGCTTTCTTT.

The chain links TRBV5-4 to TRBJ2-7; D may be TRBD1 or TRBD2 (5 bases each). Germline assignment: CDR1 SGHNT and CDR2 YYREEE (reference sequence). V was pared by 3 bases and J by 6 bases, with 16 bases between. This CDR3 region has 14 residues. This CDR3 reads CASSSGRSWGEQYF. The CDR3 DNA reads TGTGCCAGCAGCTCGGGACGGTCGTGGGGCGAGCAGTACTTC.

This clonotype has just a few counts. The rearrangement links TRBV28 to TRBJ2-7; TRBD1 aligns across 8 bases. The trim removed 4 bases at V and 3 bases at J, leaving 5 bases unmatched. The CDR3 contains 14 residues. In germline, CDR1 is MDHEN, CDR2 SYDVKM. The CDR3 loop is CASSSTGGRYEQYF. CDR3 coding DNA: TGTGCCAGCAGTTCTACAGGGGGTCGCTACGAGCAGTACTTC.

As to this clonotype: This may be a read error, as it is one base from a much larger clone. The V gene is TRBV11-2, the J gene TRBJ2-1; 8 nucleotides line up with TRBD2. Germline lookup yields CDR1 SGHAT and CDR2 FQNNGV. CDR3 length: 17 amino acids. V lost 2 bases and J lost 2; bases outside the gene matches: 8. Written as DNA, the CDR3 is TGTGCCAGCAGCTTATCAGGGACTAGAGGACCCTACAATGAGCAGTTCTTC. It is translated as CASSLSGTRGPYNEQFF.

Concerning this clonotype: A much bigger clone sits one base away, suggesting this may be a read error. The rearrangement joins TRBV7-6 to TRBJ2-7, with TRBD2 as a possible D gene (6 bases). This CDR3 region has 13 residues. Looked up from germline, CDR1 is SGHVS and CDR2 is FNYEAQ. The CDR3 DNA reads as TGTGCCAGCAGCCCTGGGATAGCGGCCGAGCGGTACTTC. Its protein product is CASSPGIAAERYF.

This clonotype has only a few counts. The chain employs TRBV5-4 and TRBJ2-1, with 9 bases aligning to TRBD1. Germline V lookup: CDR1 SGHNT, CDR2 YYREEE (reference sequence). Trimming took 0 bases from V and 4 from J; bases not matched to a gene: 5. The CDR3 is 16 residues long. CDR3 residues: CASSLAQGAPYNEQFF. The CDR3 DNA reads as TGTGCCAGCAGCTTGGCACAGGGGGCCCCATACAATGAGCAGTTCTTC.

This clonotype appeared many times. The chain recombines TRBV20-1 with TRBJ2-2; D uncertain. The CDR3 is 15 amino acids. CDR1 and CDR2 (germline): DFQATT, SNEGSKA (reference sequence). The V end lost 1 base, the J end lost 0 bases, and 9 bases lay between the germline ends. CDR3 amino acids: CSARVTVANTGELFF. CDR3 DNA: TGCAGTGCTAGAGTAACTGTTGCGAACACCGGGGAGCTGTTTTTT.

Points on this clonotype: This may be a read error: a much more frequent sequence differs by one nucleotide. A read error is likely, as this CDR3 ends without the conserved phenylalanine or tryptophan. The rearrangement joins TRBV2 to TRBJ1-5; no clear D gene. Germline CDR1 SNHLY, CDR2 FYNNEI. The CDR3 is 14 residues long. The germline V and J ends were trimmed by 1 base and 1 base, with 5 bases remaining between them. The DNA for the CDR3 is TGTGCCAGCAGTGAAGGGATGAGCAATCAGCCCCAGCATCTT. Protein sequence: CASSEGMSNQPQHL.

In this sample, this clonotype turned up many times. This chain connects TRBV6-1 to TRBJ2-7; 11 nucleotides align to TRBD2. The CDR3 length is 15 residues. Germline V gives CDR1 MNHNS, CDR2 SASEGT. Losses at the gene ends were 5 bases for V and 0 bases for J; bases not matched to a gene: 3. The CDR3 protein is CASSLLAGASYEQYF. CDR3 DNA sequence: TGTGCCAGCAGTCTACTAGCGGGAGCCTCCTACGAGCAGTACTTC.

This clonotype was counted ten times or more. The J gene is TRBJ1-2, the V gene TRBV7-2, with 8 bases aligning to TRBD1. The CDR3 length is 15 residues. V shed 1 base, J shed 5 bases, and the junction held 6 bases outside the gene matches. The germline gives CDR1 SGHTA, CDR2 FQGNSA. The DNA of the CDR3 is TGTGCCAGCAGCTTAGTGGCCGGACAGGGATATGGCTACACCTTC. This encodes CASSLVAGQGYGYTF.

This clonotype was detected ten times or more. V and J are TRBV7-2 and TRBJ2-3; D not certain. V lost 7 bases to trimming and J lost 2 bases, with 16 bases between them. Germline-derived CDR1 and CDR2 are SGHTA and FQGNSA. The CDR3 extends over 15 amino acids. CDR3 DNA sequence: TGTGCCAGCACAACCCCCTCCGGGCTCACAGATACGCAGTATTTT. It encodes CASTTPSGLTDTQYF.

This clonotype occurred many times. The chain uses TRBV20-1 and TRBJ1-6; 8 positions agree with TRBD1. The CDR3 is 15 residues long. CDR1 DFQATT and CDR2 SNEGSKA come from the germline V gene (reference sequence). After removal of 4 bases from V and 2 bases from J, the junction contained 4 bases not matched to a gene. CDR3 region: CSATPGQAYNSPLHF. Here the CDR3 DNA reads TGCAGTGCTACACCGGGACAGGCCTATAATTCACCCCTCCACTTT.